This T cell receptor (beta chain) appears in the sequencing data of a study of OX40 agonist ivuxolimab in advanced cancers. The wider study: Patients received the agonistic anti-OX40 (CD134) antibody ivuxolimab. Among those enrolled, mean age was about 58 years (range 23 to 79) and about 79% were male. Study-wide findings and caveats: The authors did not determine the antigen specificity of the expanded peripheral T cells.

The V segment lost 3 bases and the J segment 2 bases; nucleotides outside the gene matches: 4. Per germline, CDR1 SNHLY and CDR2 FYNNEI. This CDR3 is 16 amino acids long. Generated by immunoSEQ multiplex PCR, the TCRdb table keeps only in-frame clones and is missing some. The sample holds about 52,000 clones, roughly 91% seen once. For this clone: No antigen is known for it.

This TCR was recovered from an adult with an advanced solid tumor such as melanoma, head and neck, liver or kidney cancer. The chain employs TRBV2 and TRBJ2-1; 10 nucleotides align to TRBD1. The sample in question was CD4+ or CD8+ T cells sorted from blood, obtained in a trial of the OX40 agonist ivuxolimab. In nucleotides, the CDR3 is TGTGCCAGCAGTGATACGACAGGGGGCCCCTACAATGAGCAGTTCTTC. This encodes CASSDTTGGPYNEQFF.